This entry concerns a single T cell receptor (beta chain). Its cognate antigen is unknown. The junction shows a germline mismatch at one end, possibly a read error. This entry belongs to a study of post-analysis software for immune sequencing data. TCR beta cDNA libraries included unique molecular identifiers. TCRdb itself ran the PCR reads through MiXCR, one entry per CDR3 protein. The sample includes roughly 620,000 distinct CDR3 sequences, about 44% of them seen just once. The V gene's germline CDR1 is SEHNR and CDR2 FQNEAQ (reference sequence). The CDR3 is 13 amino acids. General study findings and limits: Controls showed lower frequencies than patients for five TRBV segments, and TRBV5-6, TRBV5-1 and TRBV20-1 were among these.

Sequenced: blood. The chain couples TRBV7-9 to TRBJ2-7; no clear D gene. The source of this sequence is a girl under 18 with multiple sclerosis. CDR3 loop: CAGSSYVSYEQYF. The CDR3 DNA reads TGTGCCGGCAGCTCCTATGTTAGCTACGAGCAGTACTTC.